These 10 T cell receptor beta chains came from one sample sequenced in a study of vaccination and CD4 T cells after COVID-19. The Oncomine TCR Beta short-read assay was applied to DNA of cultured CD4+ T cells. TCRdb used MiXCR to reprocess the PCR reads, holding one entry per CDR3 protein. The sample lists 15,000 to 20,000 distinct CDR3 sequences, roughly 40% occurring once. What these receptors recognize is not known. Treatment meaning: approximately nine-day PBMC culture with coronavirus spike peptide pools or control peptides (ViraFEST assay). The sequencing here drew on CD4+ T cells from blood, cultured in vitro, taken after SARS-CoV-2 vaccination. The receptors stem from a human donor who had recovered from COVID-19.

J is TRBJ2-3 and V is TRBV19; no firm D call. The V and J ends lost 5 bases and 3 bases respectively, with 9 bases between them. Germline V gene lookup returns CDR1 LNHDA and CDR2 SQIVND (reference sequence). CDR3 length: 13 amino acids. The chain's CDR3 is CASSYTVTDTQYF. The CDR3 region has the DNA TGTGCCAGTAGTTATACTGTTACAGATACGCAGTATTTT.

This clonotype was found a few times. The rearrangement joins TRBV6-5 to TRBJ1-2, with D perhaps matching TRBD1 (6 bases). Trimming shortened V by 2 bases and J by 8 bases, and 9 bases separated the two germline ends. CDR3 length: 12 amino acids. Germline V gene sequence: CDR1 MNHEY, CDR2 SVGAGI. The CDR3 reads CASSYRGAGYTF. Here the CDR3 DNA reads TGTGCCAGCAGTTACCGGGGGGCCGGCTACACCTTC.

This clonotype was counted a few times. The V and J genes are TRBV7-9 and TRBJ2-7, with 9 bases lining up with TRBD1. The CDR3 is made up of 13 amino acids. Per the germline V gene, CDR1 is SEHNR and CDR2 is FQNEAQ (reference sequence). Germline trimming cut 9 bases from V and 6 bases from J; bases unmatched to any gene: 9. CDR3: CASKTGGDGEQYF. In nucleotides, the CDR3 is TGTGCCAGTAAGACAGGGGGAGATGGCGAGCAGTACTTC.

The chain has TRBV27 and TRBJ2-7; no clear D gene. V was trimmed by 2 bases and J by 3 bases, leaving 8 bases between them. The length of the CDR3 is 13 residues. Germline V lookup: CDR1 MNHEY, CDR2 SMNVEV (reference sequence). The CDR3 nucleotides are TGTGCCAGCAGTTTAAGGACCGGCTACGAGCAGTACTTC. Its translation is CASSLRTGYEQYF.

The V gene is TRBV6-1, the J gene TRBJ2-7; TRBD1 might be the D (6 bases). This CDR3 has 13 residues. The V gene lost 5 bases and the J gene lost 6 bases, with 14 bases spanning the gap. Germline V CDR1 and CDR2: MNHNS, SASEGT. The CDR3 DNA follows: TGTGCCAGCAGTCCCGTCCCGACAGGCGAGCAGTACTTC. Translating gives CASSPVPTGEQYF.

The CDR3 region has the DNA TGTGCCAGCAGTTTACGATCGGACAGGGGAGAGCAGTACTTC. Translation gives CASSLRSDRGEQYF. The chain couples TRBV28 to TRBJ2-7, with TRBD1 identical over 9 bases. After removal of 2 bases from V and 7 bases from J, the junction contained 6 bases not matched to a gene. Germline assignment: CDR1 MDHEN and CDR2 SYDVKM. The CDR3 loop spans 14 amino acids. Together with reference TRBV28 and TRBJ2-7, the CDR3 gives the full variable domain: DVKVTQSSRYLVKRTGEKVFLECVQDMDHENMFWYRQDPGLGLRLIYFSYDVKMKEKGDIPEGYSVSREKKERFSLILESASTNQTSMYLCASSLRSDRGEQYFGPGTRLTVT.

The V and J genes are TRBV7-2 and TRBJ2-7, with D hard to call. The CDR3 is made up of 12 amino acids. The V end was cut by 1 base, the J end by 6 bases, with 7 bases between. Germline CDR1 reads SGHTA; CDR2 reads FQGNSA. CDR3 sequence reads: CASSLGLVEQYF. The CDR3 DNA is TGTGCCAGCAGCTTAGGGCTAGTCGAGCAGTACTTC.

This clonotype showed up just a few times. This chain links TRBV21-1 with TRBJ2-3; the D segment call TRBD1 is taken from the table without a DNA check. TRBV21-1 is annotated as a pseudogene. The CDR3 is made up of 16 amino acids. The CDR3 reads CASSKGTGYVGDTQYF. The CDR3, as DNA: TGTGCCAGCAGCAAAGGAACAGGGTATGTGGGAGATACGCAGTATTTT.

A few counts support this clonotype. The rearrangement uses TRBV6-2 or TRBV6-3 and TRBJ1-1, with TRBD1 matching 7 bases. CDR1 and CDR2 (germline): MNHEY, SVGEGT. The trim removed 7 bases at V and 1 base at J, leaving 12 bases unmatched. The CDR3 has 16 residues. CDR3 region: CASNGPFGTANTEAFF. CDR3 DNA: TGTGCCAGCAACGGGCCTTTCGGGACAGCGAACACTGAAGCTTTCTTT.

The chain has TRBV2 and TRBJ2-6, with D tentatively TRBD1 or TRBD2 (5 bases each). CDR1 and CDR2 (germline): SNHLY, FYNNEI. The V end was cut by 6 bases, the J end by 0 bases, with 12 bases between. There are 16 residues in the CDR3. For the CDR3, the DNA is TGTGCCAGCAGGGGGGTGGGGAGCTCTGGGGCCAACGTCCTGACTTTC. This translates into CASRGVGSSGANVLTF.